This TCR beta chain comes out of a study of OX40 agonist ivuxolimab in advanced cancers. Study at large: The study gave patients intravenous ivuxolimab at 0.01 to 10 mg/kg every 2 weeks. Patients enrolled in dose escalation were diagnosed with hepatocellular carcinoma, melanoma, renal cell or head and neck cancer.

This table comes from immunoSEQ multiplex PCR, and its TCRdb copy is limited to in-frame clones, with some not included. The repertoire holds over 55,000 clones, with 81% as singletons. The germline gives CDR1 SGHTA, CDR2 FQGNSA. The CDR3 contains 13 residues. The trim removed 7 bases at V and 6 bases at J, leaving 8 bases unmatched. General study results and limits: Clones of CD4+ and CD8+ blood T cells grew by week 6 at doses of 0.1 to 3.0 mg/kg.

Concerning this clone itself: Its antigen is not known.

This chain connects TRBV7-2 to TRBJ1-2, with 7 nucleotides matching TRBD1. Sequences were derived from CD4+ or CD8+ T cells sorted from blood, sampled in a trial of the OX40 agonist ivuxolimab. The receptor was isolated from an adult with an advanced solid tumor such as melanoma, head and neck, liver or kidney cancer. The CDR3: CASNPGQLNGYTF. Written as DNA, the CDR3 is TGTGCCAGCAACCCGGGACAGTTGAATGGCTACACCTTC.